This T cell receptor (beta chain) was sequenced in a study of T cells after yellow fever vaccination. Overall study results and limits: Some clonotypes, a small share, were shared between CD4 and CD8 compartments.

A word on this clonotype: Its antigen is still unknown.

Germline V gene lookup returns CDR1 MNHEY and CDR2 SMNVEV (reference sequence). The CDR3 has 14 residues. V dropped 3 bases and J dropped 5; count of bases not matched to a gene: 6. Using its own MiXCR run on the 5' RACE reads, TCRdb lists one record per CDR3 protein. Among nearly 550,000 distinct CDR3 sequences listed, approximately 21% were seen once. The sequenced sample was PBMCs, obtained 15 days after the yellow fever booster vaccination. The sequence was collected from a man aged 25-40 years who received the YFV17D yellow fever vaccine. The gene calls are TRBV27 and TRBJ2-7; TRBD1 matches 8 bases. In DNA, the CDR3 is TGTGCCAGCAGTTTTAGGACAGGGTCCCACGAGCAGTACTTC. This codes for CASSFRTGSHEQYF.